This TCR beta chain was sequenced in a study of T cell responses to AZD1222 COVID-19 vaccine. General observations from the study: Only a handful of people who got AZD1222 tested seropositive at baseline. Increased Spike-specific TCR breadth and depth were observed after two AZD1222 doses. The repertoires were collected only after the peak T cell response.

Concerning this clone: The antigen is unknown.

Germline loops: CDR1 LGHNA, CDR2 YNFKEQ. V shed 3 bases and J shed 4 bases, with 19 bases lying between them. This CDR3 region has 17 residues. TCRdb's copy holds only in-frame clones and misses some; the assay was immunoSEQ multiplex PCR. The sample shows over 100,000 clones, 89% of them seen only once. This clonotype was obtained from an adult in good health. V and J are TRBV4-2 and TRBJ1-3; no clear D. Sequences were derived from peripheral blood, sampled on day 0 of AZD1222 vaccination. This CDR3 reads CASSQQAQGISGNTIYF. In DNA form, the CDR3 reads TGTGCCAGCAGCCAGCAGGCTCAAGGCATTTCGGGAAACACCATATATTTT.